Listed here are 13 T cell receptor beta chains from one sample, sequenced in a study of blood T cell repertoires in COVID-19. TCRdb keeps only in-frame clones here, not all; method: immunoSEQ multiplex PCR. The data contain 150,000 to 180,000 clones, approximately 85% of them singletons. Input material: peripheral blood. These receptors were taken from a man aged 55 to 70 with COVID-19, enrolled during active disease.

The rearrangement uses TRBV5-1 and TRBJ1-5, with 7 bases matching TRBD1. This CDR3 has 14 amino acids. V was clipped by 3 bases and J by 4 bases; unmatched bases: 4. Germline V gene data show CDR1 as SGHRS and CDR2 as YFSETQ. In DNA form, the CDR3 reads TGCGCCAGCAGCTATGGGACAGCTAATCAGCCCCAGCATTTT. Its translation is CASSYGTANQPQHF.

The rearrangement joins TRBV7-2 to TRBJ1-1, with TRBD1 as a possible D gene (6 bases). This CDR3 has 14 residues. The germline V gene has CDR1 SGHTA and CDR2 FQGNSA. Trimming removed 3 bases at V and 6 bases at J, with 14 bases between. Here the CDR3 reads CASSFGGAVSEAFF. The CDR3 region has the DNA TGTGCCAGCAGCTTTGGGGGGGCCGTTTCTGAAGCTTTCTTT.

The chain joins TRBV27 to TRBJ2-3, with 9 nucleotides matching TRBD2. Germline values: CDR1 MNHEY, CDR2 SMNVEV (reference sequence). The V segment lost 5 bases and the J segment 3 bases; nucleotides outside the gene matches: 9. The CDR3 covers 16 residues. The CDR3 loop reads CASSRLSGRRTDTQYF. In DNA form, the CDR3 reads TGTGCCAGCAGTCGACTGAGCGGGAGGAGGACAGATACGCAGTATTTT.

This clone was observed once. The V gene is TRBV7-2, the J gene TRBJ2-7, with D hard to call. The CDR3 is made up of 13 amino acids. Germline CDR1 SGHTA, CDR2 FQGNSA. The germline V and J ends were trimmed by 1 base and 2 bases, with 6 bases remaining between them. CDR3 DNA sequence: TGTGCCAGCAGCTTAGAACGGGCCTACGAGCAGTACTTC. It specifies CASSLERAYEQYF. The entire variable domain, with the rest obtained from reference TRBV7-2 and TRBJ2-7, is as follows: GAGVSQSPSNKVTEKGKDVELRCDPISGHTALYWYRQSLGQGLEFLIYFQGNSAPDKSGLPSDRFSAERTGGSVSTLTIQRTQQEDSAVYLCASSLERAYEQYFGPGTRLTVT.

This clone is a singleton in its sample. This chain uses TRBV7-8 with TRBJ2-2, with D maybe TRBD1 (5 bases). The CDR3 consists of 16 residues. With 5 bases removed from V and 2 bases from J, the gap between germline ends came to 15 bases. Germline V gives CDR1 SGHVS, CDR2 FQNEAQ. CDR3 residues: CASSPRRAVNTGELFF. CDR3 DNA: TGTGCCAGCAGCCCCCGCAGGGCGGTAAACACCGGGGAGCTGTTTTTT.

The V call is TRBV25-1, the J call TRBJ2-6; D is ambiguous. CDR1 is MGHDK and CDR2 is SYGVNS in the germline V gene. This CDR3 region has 14 residues. The V and J ends lost 5 bases and 2 bases respectively, with 7 bases between them. In DNA form, the CDR3 reads TGTGCCAGCAGTCTCACAGCTGGGGCCAACGTCCTGACTTTC. This encodes CASSLTAGANVLTF. Full variable domain (rest looked up from reference TRBV25-1 and TRBJ2-6): EADIYQTPRYLVIGTGKKITLECSQTMGHDKMYWYQQDPGMELHLIHYSYGVNSTEKGDLSSESTVSRIRTEHFPLTLESARPSHTSQYLCASSLTAGANVLTFGAGSRLTVL.

V usage is TRBV15 and J usage is TRBJ1-5, with D unclear. CDR1 and CDR2 from the germline V gene are LNHNV and YYDKDF (reference sequence). This CDR3 is built from 12 residues. V lost 1 base and J 6 bases, leaving 4 bases between the germline ends. For the CDR3, the DNA is TGTGCCACCAGCAGAGCATCTCAGCCCCAGCATTTT. This sequence encodes CATSRASQPQHF.

V and J are TRBV3-1 (or the pseudogene TRBV3-2) and TRBJ1-1; possibly TRBD1 for D (6 bases). Germline lookup yields CDR1 LGHDT and CDR2 YNNKEL (reference sequence). The V gene lost 4 bases and the J gene lost 8 bases, with 14 bases spanning the gap. The CDR3 is 13 residues long. CDR3 nucleotides: TGTGCCAGCAGCCCCTCCGGGACACTAGAAGCTTTCTTT. Encoded protein: CASSPSGTLEAFF.

This chain links TRBV2 with TRBJ2-1; tentative D call: TRBD1 (5 bases). The CDR3 has 13 amino acids. Germline CDR1 SNHLY, CDR2 FYNNEI. CDR3 amino acids: CAGAKTVDNEQFF. The CDR3 region has the DNA TGTGCAGGGGCAAAGACAGTAGATAATGAGCAGTTCTTC.

This clone was detected a few times. The chain employs TRBV4-3 and TRBJ1-1; D not certain. The CDR3 is 14 residues long. Germline values: CDR1 LGHNA, CDR2 YSLEER. Trimming left V 0 bases short and J 5 bases short, with 10 bases between. CDR3: CASSQDRERTEAFF. The CDR3 region has the DNA TGCGCCAGCAGCCAAGACCGAGAACGGACTGAAGCTTTCTTT.

The chain employs TRBV6-4 and TRBJ1-1; no clear D. The ends were cut back, 0 bases at V and 4 bases at J, with 9 bases in the middle. This CDR3 comprises 14 residues. Germline V gene lookup returns CDR1 MRHNA and CDR2 SNTAGT. The CDR3 DNA reads as TGTGCCAGCAGTGACTCAGGGAGTGGCACTGAAGCTTTCTTT. It is translated as CASSDSGSGTEAFF.

The chain recombines TRBV19 with TRBJ2-7; D ambiguous. V was pared by 5 bases and J by 0 bases, with 11 bases between. Germline V gene sequence: CDR1 LNHDA, CDR2 SQIVND (reference sequence). The CDR3 has 14 residues. CDR3 DNA sequence: TGTGCCAGTAGTTGGAGTGAGGACTCCTACGAGCAGTACTTC. Protein: CASSWSEDSYEQYF.

J is TRBJ2-7 and V is TRBV5-1; D is perhaps TRBD2 (6 bases). Per germline, CDR1 SGHRS and CDR2 YFSETQ. This CDR3 comprises 15 residues. The V gene lost 0 bases and the J gene lost 0 bases, with 10 bases spanning the gap. CDR3 protein: CASSLGGGASYEQYF. The CDR3 nucleotides are TGCGCCAGCAGCTTGGGTGGCGGGGCCTCCTACGAGCAGTACTTC.